The TCR beta chain described here comes from a study of blood T cell repertoires in COVID-19. Across the study: Researchers got acute and convalescent COVID-19 samples from the United States, Italy and Spain. PBMCs, B-cell-depleted T cells, or T cells were the source of the cDNA or gDNA that made up the material.

As originally analysed: By means of reference gene primer amplification, nucleated cell counts were estimated. Generated by immunoSEQ multiplex PCR, the TCRdb table keeps only in-frame clones and is missing some. V and J calls plus clone size are reproduced from that table; the DNA served to infer D and trimming. The sample lists 20,000 to 25,000 clones, approximately 94% seen once, with about 8% in the top ten. V gave up 5 bases and J gave up 5 bases, with 15 bases separating them. Germline CDR1 is SEHNR and CDR2 is FQNEAQ (reference sequence). CDR3 length equals 14 residues. The chain is built from TRBV7-9 and TRBJ2-5, with D possibly being TRBD2 (6 bases). The specimen sequenced was peripheral blood. The sequence was collected from a human donor in a cohort sampled during active COVID-19. For the CDR3, the DNA is TGTGCCAGCAGCCCTGCCGGGAGTGGCGAGACCCAGTACTTC. Translating gives CASSPAGSGETQYF.